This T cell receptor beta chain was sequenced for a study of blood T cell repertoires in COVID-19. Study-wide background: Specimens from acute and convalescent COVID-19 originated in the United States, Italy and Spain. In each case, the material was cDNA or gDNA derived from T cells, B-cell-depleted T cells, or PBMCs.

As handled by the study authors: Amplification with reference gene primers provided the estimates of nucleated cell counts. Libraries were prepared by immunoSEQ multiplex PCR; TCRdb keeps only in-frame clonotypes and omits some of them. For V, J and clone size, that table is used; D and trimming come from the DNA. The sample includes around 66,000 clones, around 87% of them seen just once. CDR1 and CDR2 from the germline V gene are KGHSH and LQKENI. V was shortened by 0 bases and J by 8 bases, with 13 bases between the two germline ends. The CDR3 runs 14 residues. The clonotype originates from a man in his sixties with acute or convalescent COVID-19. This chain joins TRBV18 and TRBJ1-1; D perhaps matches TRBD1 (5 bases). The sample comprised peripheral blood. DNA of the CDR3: TGTGCCAGCTCACCACCGGGGAGGGGCGGGGAAGCTTTCTTT. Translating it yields CASSPPGRGGEAFF.